The 32 T cell receptor beta chains in this list originate from one sample, sequenced in a study of blood T cell repertoires in COVID-19. Profiled with immunoSEQ multiplex PCR; TCRdb holds only in-frame clones, not every one. The sample lists about 110,000 clones, about 80% occurring once. Material: peripheral blood. These receptors were collected from a man in his 70s with acute or convalescent COVID-19.

V gene TRBV13 combines with J gene TRBJ2-3; D not resolved. Germline CDR1 and CDR2: PRHDT and FYEKMQ (reference sequence). The length of the CDR3 is 14 residues. V lost 5 bases and J 2 bases, leaving 11 bases between the germline ends. The CDR3 loop reads CASSLFLSTDTQYF. CDR3 in DNA: TGTGCCAGCAGCCTCTTCCTCTCCACAGATACGCAGTATTTT.

V and J are TRBV19 and TRBJ1-6; D uncertain. Germline V CDR1 and CDR2: LNHDA, SQIVND (reference sequence). The CDR3 loop spans 13 amino acids. Trimming cost V 5 bases and J 8 bases, with 10 bases left between them. In DNA, the CDR3 is TGTGCCAGTAGTGAGGGAAGAGATTCACCCCTCCACTTT. This sequence encodes CASSEGRDSPLHF. Using reference TRBV19 and TRBJ1-6 for the parts outside the CDR3, the full variable domain is DGGITQSPKYLFRKEGQNVTLSCEQNLNHDAMYWYRQDPGQGLRLIYYSQIVNDFQKGDIAEGYSVSREKKESFPLTVTSAQKNPTAFYLCASSEGRDSPLHFGNGTRLTVT.

J is TRBJ2-5 and V is TRBV7-2; 7 positions match TRBD2. V dropped 3 bases and J dropped 5; count of bases not matched to a gene: 6. CDR1 and CDR2 from the germline V gene are SGHTA and FQGNSA. The CDR3 is 14 residues long. The CDR3: CASSFQWGGETQYF. Written as DNA, the CDR3 is TGTGCCAGCAGCTTCCAGTGGGGGGGTGAGACCCAGTACTTC. Looking up the rest from reference TRBV7-2 and TRBJ2-5 gives the full variable domain: GAGVSQSPSNKVTEKGKDVELRCDPISGHTALYWYRQSLGQGLEFLIYFQGNSAPDKSGLPSDRFSAERTGGSVSTLTIQRTQQEDSAVYLCASSFQWGGETQYFGPGTRLLVL.

V gene TRBV7-9 combines with J gene TRBJ2-7; the D is unclear. CDR1 and CDR2 from the germline V gene are SEHNR and FQNEAQ (reference sequence). Trimming removed 1 base from V and 5 bases from J, with 15 bases in between. The CDR3 length is 15 residues. The CDR3, as DNA: TGTGCCAGCAGCTTAGTGTCGGCAGGCAGCCACGAGCAGTACTTC. This gives the protein CASSLVSAGSHEQYF.

The V gene is TRBV12-3 or TRBV12-4, the J gene TRBJ2-1; 10 bases map to TRBD2. Trimming cost V 9 bases and J 10 bases; bases outside gene matches: 9. The CDR3 sequence is 13 residues long. CDR3 sequence reads: CASRSGGAREQFF. CDR3 bases: TGTGCCAGTAGAAGCGGGGGGGCACGCGAGCAGTTCTTC.

This clone was counted a single time. The chain employs TRBV9 and TRBJ1-3, with D perhaps matching TRBD1 (5 bases). V lost 2 bases and J 1 base, leaving 10 bases between the germline ends. There are 15 residues in the CDR3. Germline V gene sequence: CDR1 SGDLS, CDR2 YYNGEE. The CDR3 loop reads CASSVDTTSGNTIYF. In DNA form, the CDR3 reads TGTGCCAGCAGCGTGGACACCACTTCTGGAAACACCATATATTTT.

V usage is TRBV7-3 and J usage is TRBJ2-1; 8 nucleotides agree with TRBD1. Germline lookup yields CDR1 SGHTA and CDR2 FQGTGA. This CDR3 has 15 residues. V lost 5 bases to trimming and J lost 8 bases; unmatched junction nucleotides: 11. CDR3 amino acids: CASSETGQERDEQFF. Here the CDR3 DNA reads TGTGCCAGCAGCGAAACGGGACAGGAAAGAGATGAGCAGTTCTTC.

The genes are TRBV7-2 and TRBJ2-5, with 8 bases aligning to TRBD2. Germline V lookup: CDR1 SGHTA, CDR2 FQGNSA. With 5 bases clipped from V and 5 bases from J, the junction kept 10 bases outside the gene matches. CDR3 length: 15 residues. CDR3 DNA: TGTGCCAGCAGCGCCCAGCGGGGGCTCGGGGAGACCCAGTACTTC. Encoded protein: CASSAQRGLGETQYF.

The chain combines TRBV3-1 (or the pseudogene TRBV3-2) with TRBJ2-7, with TRBD2 identical over 8 bases. Germline V lookup: CDR1 LGHDT, CDR2 YNNKEL (reference sequence). The CDR3 spans 15 residues. The junction had 3 bases not matched to a gene; V was cut back by 2 bases and J by 0 bases. CDR3 nucleotide sequence: TGTGCCAGCAGCCAAATAGCGGGATACTCCTACGAGCAGTACTTC. Amino acids: CASSQIAGYSYEQYF.

J is TRBJ1-6 and V is TRBV7-9, with D perhaps matching TRBD1 (6 bases). Germline lookup yields CDR1 SEHNR and CDR2 FQNEAQ (reference sequence). With 1 base removed from V and 9 bases from J, the gap between germline ends came to 13 bases. This CDR3 is built from 15 residues. The CDR3 here is CASSLDRVRGSPLHF. The CDR3 coding sequence is TGTGCCAGCAGCTTAGACAGGGTACGGGGTTCACCCCTCCACTTT.

The chain joins TRBV11-2 to TRBJ2-7; D is unclear. The CDR3 runs to 13 residues. V lost 3 bases, J lost 3 bases, and 9 bases lay in between. Germline loops: CDR1 SGHAT, CDR2 FQNNGV. DNA for the CDR3: TGTGCCAGCAGCTTCGTAGAGAACTACGAGCAGTACTTC. Its translation: CASSFVENYEQYF. The full variable domain, completed using reference TRBV11-2 and TRBJ2-7, is EAGVAQSPRYKIIEKRQSVAFWCNPISGHATLYWYQQILGQGPKLLIQFQNNGVVDDSQLPKDRFSAERLKGVDSTLKIQPAKLEDSAVYLCASSFVENYEQYFGPGTRLTVT.

This clone was counted a single time. The V gene is TRBV7-2, the J gene TRBJ2-3; no clear D. V lost 0 bases to trimming and J lost 5 bases, with 9 bases between them. The CDR3 covers 14 residues. The germline gives CDR1 SGHTA, CDR2 FQGNSA. DNA for the CDR3: TGTGCCAGCAGCTTAGCGTCCTTAGAAGATACGCAGTATTTT. Its translation: CASSLASLEDTQYF. Drawing the rest from reference TRBV7-2 and TRBJ2-3, the complete variable domain is GAGVSQSPSNKVTEKGKDVELRCDPISGHTALYWYRQSLGQGLEFLIYFQGNSAPDKSGLPSDRFSAERTGGSVSTLTIQRTQQEDSAVYLCASSLASLEDTQYFGPGTRLTVL.

This chain uses TRBV19 with TRBJ1-5; possible D gene TRBD1, 6 bases. CDR1 and CDR2 from the germline V gene are LNHDA and SQIVND (reference sequence). This CDR3 is 13 amino acids long. With 6 bases removed from V and 5 bases from J, the gap between germline ends came to 11 bases. The CDR3 DNA reads TGTGCCAGTAGCCAACAGGGCCATCAGCCCCAGCATTTT. Amino acid sequence: CASSQQGHQPQHF.

The chain uses TRBV19 and TRBJ1-4, with 7 bases lining up with TRBD1. The CDR3 runs to 14 residues. The V gene end was trimmed by 9 bases and the J gene end by 4 bases; junction bases not matched to a gene: 8. CDR1 LNHDA and CDR2 SQIVND come from the germline V gene (reference sequence). CDR3 DNA sequence: TGTGCCAGCCAAACAGGGGCTATTAATGAAAAACTGTTTTTT. Its protein is CASQTGAINEKLFF.

The V and J genes are TRBV7-9 and TRBJ2-7, with TRBD2 as a possible D gene (5 bases). V lost 5 bases and J 5 bases, leaving 13 bases between the germline ends. The germline V gene encodes CDR1 SEHNR and CDR2 FQNEAQ (reference sequence). The CDR3 spans 13 residues. The CDR3 DNA sequence: TGTGCCAGCAGCCTCCTAGCCTTGGACGAGCAGTACTTC. The encoded protein is CASSLLALDEQYF.

This chain joins TRBV10-3 and TRBJ2-7, with D perhaps TRBD1 (6 bases). Trimming pared 0 bases from V and 7 bases from J, leaving 13 bases between. Looked up from germline, CDR1 is ENHRY and CDR2 is SYGVKD. The CDR3 totals 14 residues. CDR3 protein: CAISESGPRGEQYF. CDR3 bases: TGTGCCATCAGTGAGTCGGGACCCAGGGGTGAGCAGTACTTC.

The chain couples TRBV18 to TRBJ2-3, with 16 bases that match TRBD2. Germline CDR1 KGHSH, CDR2 LQKENI. The trim removed 3 bases at V and 0 bases at J, leaving 15 bases unmatched. The CDR3 consists of 22 residues. In DNA, the CDR3 is TGTGCCAGCTCACCCAAGCAGATCACCGGGACTAGCGGGGGGGCTAGCACAGATACGCAGTATTTT. It specifies CASSPKQITGTSGGASTDTQYF.

This clone has a handful of counts. The J gene is TRBJ2-7, the V gene TRBV27; possibly TRBD2 for D (5 bases). CDR3 size: 13 residues. The germline CDR1 and CDR2 sequences are MNHEY and SMNVEV (reference sequence). Trimming took off 6 bases at V and 5 bases at J, with 14 bases between the two ends. The DNA for the CDR3 is TGTGCCAGCAGCCGGAAATCAGCGGACGAGCAGTACTTC. This encodes CASSRKSADEQYF.

Only one count was recorded for this clone. The chain uses TRBV19 and TRBJ1-1, with TRBD1 as a possible D gene (6 bases). Trimming took off 6 bases at V and 2 bases at J, with 16 bases between the two ends. Germline CDR1 LNHDA, CDR2 SQIVND (reference sequence). The CDR3 has 15 residues. The CDR3 bases are TGTGCCAGTAGGGGGGGGCTCAATTTCAACACTGAAGCTTTCTTT. Residues: CASRGGLNFNTEAFF.

V usage is TRBV5-1 and J usage is TRBJ1-5, with TRBD1 matching over 8 bases. Trimming removed 4 bases from V and 4 bases from J; junction bases left unmatched: 16. CDR1 and CDR2 from the germline V gene are SGHRS and YFSETQ. The length of the CDR3 is 18 residues. CDR3: CASSLRFILTGANQPQHF. The CDR3, as DNA: TGCGCCAGCAGCCTACGATTTATTCTGACAGGGGCGAATCAGCCCCAGCATTTT.

In this sample, this clone turned up a few times. V is TRBV25-1 and J is TRBJ1-4, with 8 bases that match TRBD1. V dropped 8 bases and J dropped 0; count of bases not matched to a gene: 8. The germline V gene has CDR1 MGHDK and CDR2 SYGVNS. The CDR3 spans 16 residues. Written as DNA, the CDR3 is TGTGCCAGCGGCGAGGGACAGGTTGCAACTAATGAAAAACTGTTTTTT. Translated, it gives CASGEGQVATNEKLFF.

V and J are TRBV6-5 and TRBJ1-3, with 7 bases identical to TRBD1. Unmatched junction bases numbered 8, after V lost 5 bases and J lost 7 bases. There are 14 residues in the CDR3. Germline V gene data show CDR1 as MNHEY and CDR2 as SVGAGI. CDR3 DNA sequence: TGTGCCAGCAGTCTGACAGGGTCGGGGAACACCATATATTTT. It codes for CASSLTGSGNTIYF.

This chain links TRBV6-5 with TRBJ1-1; D gene unclear. Germline V CDR1 and CDR2: MNHEY, SVGAGI. Trimming took off 1 base at V and 2 bases at J, with 8 bases between the two ends. This CDR3 has 14 amino acids. The CDR3, as DNA: TGTGCCAGCAGTTACTTGACAACCAACACTGAAGCTTTCTTT. Translated, it gives CASSYLTTNTEAFF.

The J gene is TRBJ2-2, the V gene TRBV7-3; maybe TRBD1 (6 bases). The CDR3 totals 16 residues. Germline-derived CDR1 and CDR2 are SGHTA and FQGTGA. V was cut by 5 bases and J by 0 bases, with 13 bases left in between. The CDR3 spells CASSRGGFANTGELFF. CDR3 DNA sequence: TGTGCCAGCAGCAGAGGGGGATTCGCGAACACCGGGGAGCTGTTTTTT.

This chain uses TRBV7-3 with TRBJ2-1; 8 bases are shared with TRBD1. CDR3 length: 16 amino acids. V shed 4 bases, J shed 4 bases, and the junction held 9 bases outside the gene matches. Germline-derived CDR1 and CDR2 are SGHTA and FQGTGA. The CDR3 bases are TGTGCCAGCAGCTCCCAACAGGGGGGTGGGTACAATGAGCAGTTCTTC. This sequence encodes CASSSQQGGGYNEQFF.

CDR3 amino acids: CASSRGGQGPQETQYF. The CDR3 nucleotides are TGTGCCAGTAGTAGAGGAGGACAGGGCCCCCAAGAGACCCAGTACTTC. This chain uses TRBV19 with TRBJ2-5; 8 bases agree with TRBD1. Germline V gene lookup returns CDR1 LNHDA and CDR2 SQIVND (reference sequence). This CDR3 comprises 16 residues. Trimming cost V 4 bases and J 1 base; bases outside gene matches: 8.

This chain joins TRBV5-1 and TRBJ2-4, with TRBD1 identical over 8 bases. The junction had 5 bases not matched to a gene; V was cut back by 0 bases and J by 0 bases. The germline CDR1 and CDR2 sequences are SGHRS and YFSETQ. The CDR3 sequence is 17 residues long. The CDR3 loop is CASSLDGQGRAKNIQYF. CDR3 bases: TGCGCCAGCAGCTTGGATGGACAGGGAAGAGCCAAAAACATTCAGTACTTC.

The chain joins TRBV19 to TRBJ1-5, with 7 bases fitting TRBD1. CDR1 and CDR2 from the germline V gene are LNHDA and SQIVND (reference sequence). This CDR3 has 15 residues. V gave up 8 bases and J gave up 3 bases; unmatched junction bases: 10. The CDR3 is CASGLAGGTNQPQHF. The CDR3 DNA is TGTGCCAGTGGACTGGCAGGGGGGACCAATCAGCCCCAGCATTTT.

The rearrangement joins TRBV11-1 to TRBJ1-3; the D gene is possibly TRBD1 (5 bases). There are 16 residues in the CDR3. Germline CDR1 is SGHAT and CDR2 is FQDESV (reference sequence). The V end lost 0 bases, the J end lost 4 bases, and 13 bases lay between the germline ends. This CDR3 is CASSLARDREGNTIYF. Written as DNA, the CDR3 is TGTGCCAGCAGCTTAGCGCGGGACCGCGAGGGAAACACCATATATTTT.

The rearrangement joins TRBV5-1 to TRBJ2-3, with TRBD2 as a possible D gene (6 bases). Trimming removed 5 bases at V and 6 bases at J, with 13 bases between. The CDR3 consists of 13 residues. Germline values: CDR1 SGHRS, CDR2 YFSETQ. In DNA form, the CDR3 reads TGCGCCAGCAGGACGGAGGGGTATGATACGCAGTATTTT. Its protein is CASRTEGYDTQYF.

This clone came up a few times. The V call is TRBV3-1 (or the pseudogene TRBV3-2), the J call TRBJ2-2, with TRBD2 identical over 7 bases. In germline, CDR1 is LGHDT, CDR2 YNNKEL (reference sequence). J was trimmed by 0 bases and V by 0 bases; bases with no gene match: 13. The CDR3 runs 20 residues. CDR3 amino acids: CASSQESLADLFANTGELFF. The DNA for the CDR3 is TGTGCCAGCAGCCAAGAATCGCTAGCGGATCTGTTCGCGAACACCGGGGAGCTGTTTTTT.

In its sample, this clone was seen once. The chain links TRBV6-1 to TRBJ2-7, with 8 bases that match TRBD2. The CDR3 covers 15 residues. After removal of 1 base from V and 0 bases from J, the junction contained 2 bases not matched to a gene. Per the germline V gene, CDR1 is MNHNS and CDR2 is SASEGT. The CDR3 sequence is CASSEGGGSSYEQYF. The CDR3 DNA reads as TGTGCCAGCAGTGAAGGCGGGGGGAGCTCCTACGAGCAGTACTTC.